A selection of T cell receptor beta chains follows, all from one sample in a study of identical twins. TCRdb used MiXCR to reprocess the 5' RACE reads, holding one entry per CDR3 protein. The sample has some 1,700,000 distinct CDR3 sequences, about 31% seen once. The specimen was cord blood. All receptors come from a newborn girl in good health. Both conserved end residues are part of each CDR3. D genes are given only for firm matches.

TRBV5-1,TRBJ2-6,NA,CASSLIVIRTPGANVLTF
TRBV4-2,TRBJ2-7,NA,CASRTPHNEQYF
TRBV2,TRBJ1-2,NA,CASSPWPGEGYTF
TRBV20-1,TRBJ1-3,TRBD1,CSARADRAGNTIYF
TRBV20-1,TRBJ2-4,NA,CSARDLWRGVGNIQYF
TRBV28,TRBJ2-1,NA,CASSLTRGLGDNEQFF
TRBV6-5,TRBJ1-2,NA,CASSYEKGRGYTF
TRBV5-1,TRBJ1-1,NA,CASSPWGSSEDFF
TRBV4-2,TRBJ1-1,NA,CASSKQFRSVGDTEAFF
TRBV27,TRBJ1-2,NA,CATSGKGYGYTF
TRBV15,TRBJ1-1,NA,CATSRGEIWANTEAFF
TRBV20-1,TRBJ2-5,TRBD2,CSHSGGGGLQETQYF
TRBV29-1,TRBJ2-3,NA,CSVEGRATDTQYF
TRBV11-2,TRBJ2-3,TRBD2,CASRTSGSWASTDTQYF
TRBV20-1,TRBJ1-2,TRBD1,CSASDRGHLYGYTF
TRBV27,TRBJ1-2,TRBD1,CASRTRTGDYGYTF
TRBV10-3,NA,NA,CAISEAGATYNEQYF
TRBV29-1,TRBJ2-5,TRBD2,CSVAVAGGPETQYF
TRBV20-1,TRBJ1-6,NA,CSARATSNNSPLHF
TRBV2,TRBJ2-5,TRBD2,CASASLAGGGETQYF
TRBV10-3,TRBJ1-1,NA,CAISAQATMNTEAFF
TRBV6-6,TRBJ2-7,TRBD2,CASTSSGGVLLHEQYF
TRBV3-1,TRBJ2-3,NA,CASSQDGGRASTDTQYF
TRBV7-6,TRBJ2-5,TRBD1,CASSQRQGAKKQYF
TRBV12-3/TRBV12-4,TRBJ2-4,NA,CASRNLKKRDIQYF
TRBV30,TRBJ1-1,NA,CAWSVLTQGNTEAFF
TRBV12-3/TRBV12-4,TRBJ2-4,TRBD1,CASTPQGAGDIQYF
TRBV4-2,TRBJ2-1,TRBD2,CASSQGHRGTSGRNEQFF
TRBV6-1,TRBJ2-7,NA,CASSEDGYYEQYF
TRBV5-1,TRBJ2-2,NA,CASSLQTGYGELFF
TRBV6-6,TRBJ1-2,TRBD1,CAIDRGPLYGYTF
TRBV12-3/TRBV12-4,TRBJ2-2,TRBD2,CASSSALASGMLTTGELFF
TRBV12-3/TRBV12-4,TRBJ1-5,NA,CASRNTDYSNQPQHF
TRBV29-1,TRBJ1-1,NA,CSVEDVAGNTEAFF
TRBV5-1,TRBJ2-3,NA,CASSLRQGENTQYF
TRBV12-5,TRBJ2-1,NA,CASGLEGGEPYNEQFF
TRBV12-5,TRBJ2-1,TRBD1,CASGLADRGPSGTYNEQFF
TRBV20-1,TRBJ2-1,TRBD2,CSASWLAARTQFF
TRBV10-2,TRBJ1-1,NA,CASRGPIEAFF
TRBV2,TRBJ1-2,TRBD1,CASIVDRGSPYGYTF
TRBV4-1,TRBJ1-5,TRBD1,CASSQERGGTGYNQPQHF
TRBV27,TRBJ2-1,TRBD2,CASSPWTRDHNEQFF
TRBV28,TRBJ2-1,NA,CASSLRFSYNEQFF
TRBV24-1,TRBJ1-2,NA,CATSDLDGYTF
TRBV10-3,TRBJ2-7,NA,CAISVSEAYEQYF
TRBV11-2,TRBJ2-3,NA,CASSSTLITDTQYF
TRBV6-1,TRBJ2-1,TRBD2,CASTSGPSDEQFF
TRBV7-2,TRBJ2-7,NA,CASSLGWQGYEQYF
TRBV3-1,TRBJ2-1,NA,CASSLRLGSYNEQFF
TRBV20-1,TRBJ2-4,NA,CSQGASGVAKNIQYF
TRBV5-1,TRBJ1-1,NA,CASSLGLRQTGGGNTEAFF
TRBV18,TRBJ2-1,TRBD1,CASSPSLDRGPGNEQFF